The 3 T cell receptor beta chains below come from one sample, sequenced in a study of T-cell reconstitution after alpha-beta-depleted transplantation in children. Unique molecular identifiers featured in how the TCRbeta library was prepared. Via MiXCR, TCRdb re-called the PCR reads, giving one row per CDR3 protein. The sample carries roughly 190,000 distinct CDR3 sequences, roughly 14% recorded once. Sequenced material: PBMCs from the stem cell graft donor, taken from the stem cell graft. Receptor source: a human donor who donated a stem cell graft to a child with acute lymphoblastic leukemia.

This clonotype showed up many times. The rearrangement links TRBV4-2 to TRBJ2-1; TRBD2 agrees at 7 bases. Germline CDR1 and CDR2: LGHNA and YNFKEQ. With 0 bases clipped from V and 7 bases from J, the junction kept 12 bases outside the gene matches. CDR3 length equals 17 residues. The CDR3 region has the DNA TGTGCCAGCAGCCAAGAAGCTACGGCGGGAGTTAAGAATGAGCAGTTCTTC. It encodes CASSQEATAGVKNEQFF.

The sample holds a few counts of this clonotype. The chain couples TRBV12-3 or TRBV12-4 to TRBJ2-7; 7 positions agree with TRBD2. This CDR3 is 15 amino acids long. Losses at the gene ends were 10 bases for V and 2 bases for J; bases not matched to a gene: 14. The CDR3 sequence is CAINGASGRTYEQYF. The CDR3 region has the DNA TGTGCCATCAATGGTGCTAGCGGTAGAACCTACGAGCAGTACTTC.

This clonotype was seen repeatedly, ten times or more. V usage is TRBV5-1 and J usage is TRBJ1-1, with D unresolved. Trimming cost V 0 bases and J 2 bases, with 11 bases left between them. CDR1 is SGHRS, CDR2 YFSETQ, per germline. This CDR3 spans 15 amino acids. CDR3 in DNA: TGCGCCAGCAGCTTGGAGATCGCCGGAAACACTGAAGCTTTCTTT. Translation: CASSLEIAGNTEAFF.